The clone carrying this TCR beta chain has ten or more counts. No antigen is known for it. These data originate in a study of neurological immune-mediated disorders. Whole-study findings and limits: Levels of TCR clonal expansion peaked in HTLV-1-associated myelopathy and reached their lowest in multiple sclerosis, under those of healthy controls.

Via MiXCR, TCRdb re-called the 5' RACE reads, giving one row per CDR3 protein. The top ten hold about 5% of the sample, which has about 70,000 distinct CDR3 sequences, about 3% seen once. This CDR3 spans 18 amino acids. V lost 3 bases and J lost 7; bases outside the gene matches: 21. CDR1 is MGHRA, CDR2 YSYEKL, per germline. Sequenced sample: PBMCs. The genes are TRBV4-1 and TRBJ2-7, with 7 positions matching TRBD2. The origin of this receptor is a woman aged 45-59 years with multiple sclerosis. CDR3: CASSHSSVAGLTPLEQYF. The CDR3 coding sequence is TGCGCCAGCAGCCATTCTTCGGTGGCGGGACTAACACCCCTAGAGCAGTACTTC.